What follows are 26 T cell receptor beta chains derived from one specimen sequenced in a study of blood T cell repertoires in COVID-19. Profiling relied on immunoSEQ multiplex PCR, and the TCRdb table lists in-frame clones only, not all of them. Of approximately 440,000 clones in the sample, about 92% are singletons; the top ten hold 0.6% to 0.7%. The sequencing sample was made of PBMCs or T cells enriched from blood (not recorded which). The receptors were gathered from a young man who had recovered from COVID-19.

This sequence joins TRBV29-1 and TRBJ1-2; tentatively, D is TRBD1 (6 bases). V was cut by 5 bases and J by 6 bases, with 16 bases left in between. This CDR3 spans 13 amino acids. The germline V gene encodes CDR1 SQVTM and CDR2 ANQGSEA. CDR3 protein: CSVSGPRQDGYTF. The CDR3 region has the DNA TGCAGCGTTAGTGGACCAAGACAGGATGGCTACACCTTC.

The gene calls are TRBV7-8 and TRBJ1-2; D not certain. CDR3 length equals 15 residues. The V and J ends lost 5 bases and 3 bases respectively, with 16 bases between them. Germline V gives CDR1 SGHVS, CDR2 FQNEAQ. The CDR3 loop reads CASSITALGHYGYTF. The CDR3 nucleotides are TGTGCCAGCAGCATAACAGCCCTTGGGCACTATGGCTACACCTTC.

The chain recombines TRBV28 with TRBJ1-6, with unresolved D. Germline values: CDR1 MDHEN, CDR2 SYDVKM. V gave up 2 bases and J gave up 10 bases, with 15 bases separating them. The CDR3 spans 15 residues. CDR3 in amino acids: CASSLGSPEGSPLHF. CDR3 coding DNA: TGTGCCAGCAGTTTAGGATCCCCAGAGGGATCACCCCTCCACTTT.

The chain couples TRBV28 to TRBJ2-3; 14 bases match TRBD2. CDR1 is MDHEN and CDR2 is SYDVKM in the germline V gene. With 6 bases clipped from V and 4 bases from J, the junction kept 3 bases outside the gene matches. The length of the CDR3 is 15 residues. The chain's CDR3 is CASSRLAGGADTQYF. The CDR3 coding sequence is TGTGCCAGCAGCAGACTAGCGGGAGGGGCAGATACGCAGTATTTT.

This chain uses TRBV12-3 or TRBV12-4 with TRBJ2-6; D might be TRBD1 (6 bases). V lost 7 bases, J lost 12 bases, and 16 bases lay in between. The CDR3 runs 13 residues. DNA for the CDR3: TGTGCCAGCACCTGGGATACAGGGACCGTCCTGACTTTC. Its protein is CASTWDTGTVLTF.

This chain connects TRBV28 to TRBJ1-1; D unclear. Germline V gene data show CDR1 as MDHEN and CDR2 as SYDVKM. V was shortened by 6 bases and J by 1 base, with 12 bases between the two germline ends. This CDR3 is built from 14 residues. CDR3 region: CASSLASSNTEAFF. The CDR3 DNA is TGTGCCAGCAGCCTAGCTAGTTCGAACACTGAAGCTTTCTTT.

The chain has TRBV7-2 and TRBJ2-1, with 13 bases that match TRBD2. V trimming: 4 bases; J trimming: 11 bases; junction bases outside the gene matches: 2. This CDR3 comprises 13 residues. CDR1 and CDR2 (germline): SGHTA, FQGNSA. The CDR3 nucleotides read TGTGCCAGCAGCTCGGGACTAGCGGGACAGCAGTTCTTC. Protein: CASSSGLAGQQFF.

This clone appeared once. The genes are TRBV3-1 (or the pseudogene TRBV3-2) and TRBJ2-7; TRBD1 matches at 9 bases. Germline V gene sequence: CDR1 LGHDT, CDR2 YNNKEL (reference sequence). This CDR3 is built from 15 residues. V lost 4 bases to trimming and J lost 2 bases; unmatched junction nucleotides: 6. The CDR3 coding sequence is TGTGCCAGCAGCCGGACCGGGACAGGGCCCTACGAGCAGTACTTC. Protein: CASSRTGTGPYEQYF.

This chain joins TRBV21-1 and TRBJ1-5. TRBV21-1 is a documented pseudogene. The CDR3 sequence is 13 residues long. The DNA of the CDR3 is TGTGCCAGGGGGGGGACGGTTAATCAGCCCCAGCATTTT. Translation gives CARGGTVNQPQHF.

This clone has a single count. The J gene is TRBJ1-3, the V gene TRBV2, with 9 bases lining up with TRBD1. The CDR3 runs 15 residues. Trimming took 4 bases from V and 4 from J; bases not matched to a gene: 5. CDR1 is SNHLY, CDR2 FYNNEI, per germline. CDR3 in DNA: TGTGCCAGCAGTGGGGAACAGGGGGCCGGAAACACCATATATTTT. It translates to CASSGEQGAGNTIYF.

On this clone itself: This specimen includes other DNA sequences encoding the same CDR3. The rearrangement joins TRBV12-3 or TRBV12-4 to TRBJ1-5; no firm D call. V was cut by 0 bases and J by 5 bases, with 2 bases left in between. The length of the CDR3 is 12 residues. The CDR3 nucleotides read TGTGCCAGCAGTTTAGCCGATCAGCCCCAGCATTTT. Translated, it gives CASSLADQPQHF.

The chain has TRBV28 and TRBJ1-1; 9 bases map to TRBD1. The germline gives CDR1 MDHEN, CDR2 SYDVKM. This CDR3 is 17 amino acids long. V shed 7 bases and J 1 base; nucleotides not matched to a gene: 13. The DNA for the CDR3 is TGTGCCAGCATCTCTAGCCCGGGACAGGGATGGAACACTGAAGCTTTCTTT. As protein: CASISSPGQGWNTEAFF.

Comment on this clone: Different DNA sequences within this sample yield the same CDR3. The V and J genes are TRBV11-3 and TRBJ2-2; D gene unclear. The V end lost 1 base, the J end lost 1 base, and 4 bases lay between the germline ends. The CDR3 is 14 residues long. The germline gives CDR1 SGHNT, CDR2 YENEEA. The CDR3 region is CASSLAGNTGELFF. The CDR3 region has the DNA TGTGCCAGCAGCTTAGCGGGGAACACCGGGGAGCTGTTTTTT.

This clone is a singleton in its sample. This chain joins TRBV7-9 and TRBJ2-2, with a possible D match to TRBD1 (6 bases). Between the trimmed V and J ends, which lost 2 bases and 4 bases, there was a span of 14 bases. From germline, CDR1 is SEHNR and CDR2 FQNEAQ (reference sequence). CDR3 length: 16 amino acids. CDR3: CASSLSRGFGTGELFF. CDR3 coding DNA: TGTGCCAGCAGCTTATCCAGGGGTTTTGGCACCGGGGAGCTGTTTTTT.

This chain connects TRBV15 to TRBJ2-3; D may be TRBD1 (6 bases). V shed 2 bases and J shed 2 bases, with 11 bases lying between them. The CDR3 contains 15 residues. Germline assignment: CDR1 LNHNV and CDR2 YYDKDF (reference sequence). The chain's CDR3 is CATSRQNRDTDTQYF. CDR3 DNA: TGTGCCACCAGCAGACAGAACAGGGACACAGATACGCAGTATTTT.

This clone was counted between two and nine times. This chain links TRBV2 with TRBJ1-4, with a weak D call TRBD1 (6 bases). V was shortened by 4 bases and J by 6 bases, with 9 bases between the two germline ends. This CDR3 has 13 residues. Germline V gene sequence: CDR1 SNHLY, CDR2 FYNNEI. CDR3 protein: CASSVDSYEKLFF. The CDR3, as DNA: TGTGCCAGCAGTGTGGACAGTTATGAAAAACTGTTTTTT.

V gene TRBV3-1 (or the pseudogene TRBV3-2) combines with J gene TRBJ1-2; 7 bases line up with TRBD1. The CDR3 runs to 13 residues. The J segment lost 8 bases and the V segment lost 4 bases, leaving 7 bases of the junction unmatched. CDR1 is LGHDT and CDR2 is YNNKEL in the germline V gene (reference sequence). The CDR3 DNA follows: TGTGCCAGCAGCCGAAGGGGGCTCGGCGGCTACACCTTC. Its translation is CASSRRGLGGYTF.

Comment on this clone: One end of the junction is discordant with germline, which a read error may explain. CDR3 protein: CASGDRGLQPQHF. The CDR3 bases are TGTGCCAGCGGTGACAGGGGGTTACAGCCCCAGCATTTT. The chain is built from TRBV6-1 and TRBJ1-5; 9 nucleotides agree with TRBD1. This CDR3 has 13 amino acids. Germline loops: CDR1 MNHNS, CDR2 SASEGT.

This clone was picked up one time. V usage is TRBV7-9 and J usage is TRBJ2-3; no clear D. Germline assignment: CDR1 SEHNR and CDR2 FQNEAQ (reference sequence). This CDR3 has 15 residues. Trimming removed 2 bases from V and 6 bases from J, with 15 bases in between. This CDR3 reads CASSLIRSLSDTQYF. The CDR3 DNA follows: TGTGCCAGCAGCTTAATACGGTCCCTGTCTGATACGCAGTATTTT.

V usage is TRBV5-1 and J usage is TRBJ1-1; a weak D match, TRBD1 (5 bases). This CDR3 is 15 amino acids long. Germline V gene lookup returns CDR1 SGHRS and CDR2 YFSETQ. Trimming stripped 6 bases from V and 3 bases from J, with 18 bases between. CDR3 region: CASTNLGGAYTEAFF. In DNA form, the CDR3 reads TGCGCCAGCACCAACTTGGGGGGAGCGTACACTGAAGCTTTCTTT. Drawing the rest from reference TRBV5-1 and TRBJ1-1, the complete variable domain is KAGVTQTPRYLIKTRGQQVTLSCSPISGHRSVSWYQQTPGQGLQFLFEYFSETQRNKGNFPGRFSGRQFSNSRSEMNVSTLELGDSALYLCASTNLGGAYTEAFFGQGTRLTVV.

The chain combines TRBV5-1 with TRBJ2-5; TRBD1 aligns across 10 bases. The CDR3 loop spans 17 amino acids. Germline assignment: CDR1 SGHRS and CDR2 YFSETQ. The V and J ends lost 4 bases and 3 bases, in that order; junction bases with no gene match: 12. CDR3 DNA: TGCGCCAGCAGCCCTCGGACAGGGGGTTTAACTGAAGAGACCCAGTACTTC. As protein: CASSPRTGGLTEETQYF. Based on the CDR3 plus reference TRBV5-1 and TRBJ2-5, the full variable domain is KAGVTQTPRYLIKTRGQQVTLSCSPISGHRSVSWYQQTPGQGLQFLFEYFSETQRNKGNFPGRFSGRQFSNSRSEMNVSTLELGDSALYLCASSPRTGGLTEETQYFGPGTRLLVL.

The chain is built from TRBV7-3 and TRBJ2-1; 12 nucleotides line up with TRBD2. Germline CDR1 and CDR2: SGHTA and FQGTGA. This CDR3 has 15 residues. The ends lost 6 bases at V and 7 bases at J; junction bases unmatched: 7. The CDR3 DNA follows: TGTGCCAGCAGGCAGACTAGCGGGAGTGGGAATGAGCAGTTCTTC. This codes for CASRQTSGSGNEQFF.

This clone was seen just once. The chain combines TRBV5-1 with TRBJ2-1; tentatively, D is TRBD1 (5 bases). V was trimmed by 0 bases and J by 4 bases, leaving 8 bases between them. The V gene's germline CDR1 is SGHRS and CDR2 YFSETQ. CDR3 length: 14 residues. CDR3 sequence (DNA): TGCGCCAGCAGCTTGGATCCAGGGTACAATGAGCAGTTCTTC. Amino acid sequence: CASSLDPGYNEQFF.

Comment on this clone: At the DNA level, this CDR3 is encoded by other sequences in the same sample as well. Here the CDR3 DNA reads TGTGCCAGCAGCCTGGGAGGGAAAGAGACCCAGTACTTC. This codes for CASSLGGKETQYF. V and J are TRBV11-2 and TRBJ2-5, with TRBD2 identical over 7 bases. The CDR3 spans 13 residues. From germline, CDR1 is SGHAT and CDR2 FQNNGV. The J segment lost 3 bases and the V segment lost 5 bases, leaving 3 bases of the junction unmatched.

The chain is built from TRBV12-5 and TRBJ1-5, with TRBD1 matching 7 bases. Germline V gene lookup returns CDR1 LGHNT and CDR2 FRNRAP. J was trimmed by 6 bases and V by 1 base; bases with no gene match: 9. The CDR3 runs to 16 residues. In nucleotides, the CDR3 is TGTGCTAGTGGTTTGGAGCAGGGGGTGAAGGTTCAGCCCCAGCATTTT. It encodes CASGLEQGVKVQPQHF.

The chain links TRBV10-3 to TRBJ2-7; D is possibly TRBD2 (5 bases). The CDR3 loop spans 14 amino acids. Between the trimmed V and J ends, which lost 0 bases and 7 bases, there was a span of 13 bases. The germline CDR1 and CDR2 sequences are ENHRY and SYGVKD. As DNA, the CDR3 is TGTGCCATCAGTGAGTCAGGTAGCGCGCGGGAGCAGTACTTC. Translating it yields CAISESGSAREQYF.